The 30 T cell receptor beta chains reported below all come from one sample, sequenced in a study of Graves' ophthalmopathy and Graves' hyperthyroidism. Amplification of TCR beta CDR3 regions used RNA transcripts. A first-round RT-PCR used HTBI primers, followed by a second-round multiplex PCR. TCRdb reprocessed the multiplex PCR reads with MiXCR, giving one entry per CDR3 protein. Found here are some 350,000 distinct CDR3 sequences, roughly 17% of them singletons; the top ten hold 2% to 3%. What was sequenced was peripheral blood. The receptor set was obtained from an adult woman with stable Graves' hyperthyroidism.

This clonotype has more than one count but fewer than ten. This rearrangement joins TRBV3-1 to TRBJ2-6; D perhaps matches TRBD2 (6 bases). Trimming took off 6 bases at V and 1 base at J, with 16 bases between the two ends. CDR1 and CDR2 (germline): LGHDT, YNNKEL (reference sequence). The CDR3 consists of 17 residues. CDR3 DNA: TGTGCCAGCAGTTCTCTGCTCGGGGGATCTGGGGCCAACGTCCTGACTTTC. Residues: CASSSLLGGSGANVLTF.

This clonotype was detected many times. The chain carries TRBV12-3 or TRBV12-4 and TRBJ1-1; D not resolved. V was trimmed by 3 bases and J by 4 bases, leaving 6 bases between them. This CDR3 spans 12 amino acids. The CDR3 is CASSFEGTEAFF. The CDR3 DNA sequence: TGTGCCAGCAGTTTCGAGGGCACTGAAGCTTTCTTT.

This clonotype was counted many times. V gene TRBV2 combines with J gene TRBJ2-7, with a possible D match to TRBD1 (5 bases). V lost 1 base and J lost 1, with 5 bases in between. Germline loops: CDR1 SNHLY, CDR2 FYNNEI. The CDR3 has 13 residues. CDR3 residues: CASSEGQSYEQYF. CDR3 DNA sequence: TGTGCCAGCAGTGAAGGACAGTCCTACGAGCAGTACTTC.

This clonotype was seen a handful of times. This chain joins TRBV19 and TRBJ2-7; D may be TRBD1 (6 bases). The CDR3 covers 14 residues. V lost 3 bases, J lost 2 bases, and 11 bases lay in between. CDR1 LNHDA and CDR2 SQIVND come from the germline V gene (reference sequence). CDR3 nucleotides: TGTGCCAGTAGTATGGGGACATCCCCCTACGAGCAGTACTTC. Amino acid sequence: CASSMGTSPYEQYF.

This clonotype was found a few times. V and J are TRBV3-1 and TRBJ2-7; 14 positions match TRBD2. This CDR3 spans 17 amino acids. The J segment lost 3 bases and the V segment lost 4 bases, leaving 8 bases of the junction unmatched. CDR1 and CDR2 (germline): LGHDT, YNNKEL (reference sequence). The CDR3 DNA sequence: TGTGCCAGCAGCCCACAGGGACTAGCGGGAGAAGGCTACGAGCAGTACTTC. Its protein product is CASSPQGLAGEGYEQYF.

The chain combines TRBV12-3 or TRBV12-4 with TRBJ1-5; D unclear. The length of the CDR3 is 13 residues. The V and J ends lost 7 bases and 2 bases respectively, with 9 bases between them. CDR3 nucleotide sequence: TGTGCCAGCACTTACGGACGCAATCAGCCCCAGCATTTT. Translation: CASTYGRNQPQHF.

This clonotype was counted many times. V is TRBV19 and J is TRBJ1-5, with D possibly matching TRBD1 (5 bases). The CDR3 is 17 amino acids. CDR1 and CDR2 from the germline V gene are LNHDA and SQIVND (reference sequence). Deletions cut 5 bases from V and 0 bases from J, with 17 bases between. The CDR3 region is CASSEGRFINSNQPQHF. The CDR3 nucleotides are TGTGCCAGTAGTGAGGGGCGATTCATTAATAGCAATCAGCCCCAGCATTTT.

The rearrangement links TRBV3-1 to TRBJ2-7, with D perhaps matching TRBD2 (5 bases). Between the trimmed V and J ends, which lost 4 bases and 2 bases, there was a span of 15 bases. This CDR3 is built from 15 residues. Germline CDR1 LGHDT, CDR2 YNNKEL (reference sequence). The CDR3 protein is CASSLSESGTYEQYF. The CDR3 nucleotides read TGTGCCAGCAGCCTCTCCGAGTCGGGAACCTACGAGCAGTACTTC.

This clonotype has a count of ten or more. CDR3 in amino acids: CASRGTGNTGELFF. The CDR3 bases are TGTGCCAGCAGGGGGACCGGGAACACCGGGGAGCTGTTTTTT. The V gene is TRBV12-3 or TRBV12-4, the J gene TRBJ2-2; the D call may be TRBD1 or TRBD2 (5 bases each). The CDR3 consists of 14 residues. Trimming shortened V by 6 bases and J by 1 base, and 9 bases separated the two germline ends.

This clonotype has a count of ten or more. This chain connects TRBV10-3 to TRBJ2-7, with D possibly matching TRBD1 (6 bases). Looked up from germline, CDR1 is ENHRY and CDR2 is SYGVKD. Trimming cost V 1 base and J 0 bases, with 13 bases left between them. The CDR3 is 16 amino acids. In nucleotides, the CDR3 is TGTGCCATCAGTGAGTGGGGGCAGGCTACCTCCTACGAGCAGTACTTC. Protein sequence: CAISEWGQATSYEQYF.

The chain uses TRBV7-3 and TRBJ2-2; possible D gene TRBD1, 6 bases. The germline V gene encodes CDR1 SGHTA and CDR2 FQGTGA. Deletions cut 5 bases from V and 2 bases from J, with 15 bases between. CDR3 length: 16 amino acids. CDR3 nucleotide sequence: TGTGCCAGCAGCCAAGAGCTGGGACACAACACCGGGGAGCTGTTTTTT. Residues: CASSQELGHNTGELFF.

Details on this clonotype: The junction differs from germline at one of its ends, possibly a read error. The rearrangement links TRBV10-3 to TRBJ1-5, with D unclear. The germline gives CDR1 ENHRY, CDR2 SYGVKD. The CDR3 consists of 13 residues. DNA for the CDR3: TGTGCCTTCAGGCCCGTCGAAGATCAGCCGCAGCATTTT. Its translation: CAFRPVEDQPQHF.

The chain is built from TRBV5-1 and TRBJ1-3; D is perhaps TRBD1 (6 bases). V shed 6 bases and J shed 4 bases, with 14 bases lying between them. Germline CDR1 reads SGHRS; CDR2 reads YFSETQ. The CDR3 covers 14 residues. The CDR3 protein is CASTEGGAGNTIYF. In DNA form, the CDR3 reads TGCGCCAGCACCGAAGGGGGGGCCGGAAACACCATATATTTT.

The rearrangement links TRBV7-9 to TRBJ2-7; D may be TRBD1 (6 bases). CDR3 size: 15 residues. In germline, CDR1 is SEHNR, CDR2 FQNEAQ (reference sequence). Deletions cut 1 base from V and 6 bases from J, with 16 bases between. The DNA for the CDR3 is TGTGCCAGCAGCTTAGACGGACAGCCACTTCGCGAGCAGTACTTC. It codes for CASSLDGQPLREQYF.

The table lists this clonotype with many counts. The chain recombines TRBV7-8 with TRBJ1-3; the match to TRBD1 covers 8 bases. Trimming at V came to 5 bases and at J to 2 bases, leaving 5 bases not matched to a gene. From germline, CDR1 is SGHVS and CDR2 FQNEAQ. The CDR3 has 15 residues. The CDR3 DNA reads as TGTGCCAGCAGCCCCACAGGGGGGCCTGGAAACACCATATATTTT. Its translation is CASSPTGGPGNTIYF.

Many counts were recorded for this clonotype. The chain joins TRBV12-3 or TRBV12-4 to TRBJ2-7; D is tentatively TRBD1 or TRBD2 (5 bases each). The CDR3 covers 14 residues. V lost 5 bases to trimming and J lost 3 bases, with 14 bases between them. CDR3 DNA sequence: TGTGCCAGCAGTGACACAGGACGGGGCTACGAGCAGTACTTC. Translated, it gives CASSDTGRGYEQYF.

This clonotype was counted between two and nine times. In nucleotides, the CDR3 is TGCGCCAGCAGCCAAGAAAGCGGGTACGTCTACGAGCAGTACTTC. It codes for CASSQESGYVYEQYF. This chain uses TRBV4-3 with TRBJ2-7; D might be TRBD2 (6 bases). V was shortened by 0 bases and J by 3 bases, with 12 bases between the two germline ends. Per germline, CDR1 LGHNA and CDR2 YSLEER. There are 15 residues in the CDR3.

This rearrangement joins TRBV20-1 to TRBJ2-7; 7 positions match TRBD2. J was trimmed by 1 base and V by 3 bases; bases with no gene match: 6. The CDR3 covers 14 residues. CDR1 DFQATT and CDR2 SNEGSKA come from the germline V gene (reference sequence). CDR3 protein: CSARGKAGSYEQYF. CDR3 nucleotide sequence: TGCAGTGCTAGGGGAAAAGCGGGGTCCTACGAGCAGTACTTC.

This clonotype was seen at least ten times. The chain links TRBV6-2 or TRBV6-3 to TRBJ1-5; a possible D gene is TRBD1 (5 bases). Germline V gene lookup returns CDR1 MNHEY and CDR2 SVGEGT. This CDR3 is 17 amino acids long. The V end was cut by 6 bases, the J end by 1 base, with 19 bases between. The DNA for the CDR3 is TGTGCCAGCAGCCCCATAGCGGCGGGGGGGAGCAATCAGCCCCAGCATTTT. The encoded protein is CASSPIAAGGSNQPQHF.

Of note for this clonotype: This may stem from a read error, because a much larger clone lies one nucleotide away. This chain uses TRBV12-3 or TRBV12-4 with TRBJ1-1, with D tentatively TRBD1 (5 bases). The CDR3 covers 14 residues. For the CDR3, the DNA is TGTGCCAGCAGTTTAGTTCAGGGAGGGACTGAAGCTTGCTTT. Translated: CASSLVQGGTEACF.

This clonotype was counted ten times or more. The CDR3 loop is CASSSTWGLAGEWEQYF. The DNA of the CDR3 is TGTGCCAGCAGTTCAACGTGGGGACTAGCGGGAGAGTGGGAGCAGTACTTC. The V gene is TRBV12-3 or TRBV12-4, the J gene TRBJ2-7, with 14 bases that match TRBD2. The CDR3 has 17 amino acids. V lost 4 bases and J lost 7; bases outside the gene matches: 12.

The rearrangement joins TRBV27 to TRBJ2-7, with TRBD1 matching over 7 bases. With 5 bases clipped from V and 0 bases from J, the junction kept 10 bases outside the gene matches. CDR1 is MNHEY and CDR2 is SMNVEV in the germline V gene (reference sequence). The CDR3 is made up of 16 amino acids. CDR3 residues: CASSTNRGHSSYEQYF. The DNA for the CDR3 is TGTGCCAGCAGTACCAACAGGGGCCACAGCTCCTACGAGCAGTACTTC.

This clonotype appeared a few times. The chain employs TRBV4-1 and TRBJ2-7; 9 bases align to TRBD1. CDR3 size: 18 residues. V trimming: 4 bases; J trimming: 4 bases; junction bases outside the gene matches: 17. CDR1 and CDR2 from the germline V gene are MGHRA and YSYEKL. The CDR3 DNA sequence: TGCGCCAGCAGCCGTCTGTCTACCCTAGGACAGGGGAGATACGAGCAGTACTTC. This translates into CASSRLSTLGQGRYEQYF.

This clonotype was seen repeatedly, ten times or more. The V and J genes are TRBV15 and TRBJ1-2; unclear D gene. There are 12 residues in the CDR3. Trimming shortened V by 5 bases and J by 5 bases, and 9 bases separated the two germline ends. Germline V CDR1 and CDR2: LNHNV, YYDKDF (reference sequence). Here the CDR3 DNA reads TGTGCCACCAGCCAAGGCATATATGGCTACACCTTC. It translates to CATSQGIYGYTF.

With regard to this clonotype: A much larger clone lies a single base off, so this may be a read error. The CDR3 does not end in the conserved phenylalanine or tryptophan, so this is likely a read error. The rearrangement joins TRBV4-1 to TRBJ1-6; weak D call: TRBD1 (5 bases). The CDR3 spans 18 residues. Between the trimmed V and J ends, which lost 7 bases and 3 bases, there was a span of 22 bases. The germline CDR1 and CDR2 sequences are MGHRA and YSYEKL. The CDR3 nucleotides are TGCGCCAGCACCACCAAGATCGTTTTGGGGGGCTATAATTCACCCCTCCACCTT. It translates to CASTTKIVLGGYNSPLHL.

V is TRBV20-1 and J is TRBJ1-5; D ambiguous. CDR3 size: 17 residues. CDR1 is DFQATT and CDR2 is SNEGSKA in the germline V gene (reference sequence). V gave up 3 bases and J gave up 5 bases, with 23 bases separating them. This chain's CDR3 is CSASPLGRTEQYQPQHF. The CDR3 DNA sequence: TGCAGTGCTAGCCCCTTAGGCCGGACGGAGCAATATCAGCCCCAGCATTTT.

The chain is built from TRBV5-1 and TRBJ1-2; D gene uncertain. Trimming took 4 bases from V and 5 from J, leaving 15 bases between them. From germline, CDR1 is SGHRS and CDR2 YFSETQ. This CDR3 contains 14 residues. This CDR3 reads CASSPRSLFYGYTF. The CDR3, as DNA: TGCGCCAGCAGCCCCCGTTCCCTTTTTTATGGCTACACCTTC.

This clonotype was detected a few times. This chain joins TRBV28 and TRBJ2-4, with D possibly called TRBD1 or TRBD2 (5 bases each). The germline CDR1 and CDR2 sequences are MDHEN and SYDVKM. V was clipped by 3 bases and J by 2 bases, with 11 bases between them. The CDR3 consists of 15 residues. The CDR3 coding sequence is TGTGCCAGCAGTTTGGGTGGGGGTACCAAAAACATTCAGTACTTC. Translated, it gives CASSLGGGTKNIQYF.

Many counts were recorded for this clonotype. This chain connects TRBV6-2 or TRBV6-3 to TRBJ2-5, with D possibly TRBD2 on 6 matching bases. Germline CDR1 and CDR2: MNHEY and SVGEGT. The CDR3 is made up of 14 amino acids. Trimming took off 2 bases at V and 5 bases at J, with 12 bases between the two ends. CDR3 coding DNA: TGTGCCAGCAGTTACGCGGGAATGCAGGAGACCCAGTACTTC. It yields the protein CASSYAGMQETQYF.

This clonotype was found many times. V gene TRBV13 combines with J gene TRBJ1-2, with 9 bases that match TRBD1. CDR3 length equals 15 residues. Germline CDR1 PRHDT, CDR2 FYEKMQ (reference sequence). Unmatched junction bases numbered 5, after V lost 5 bases and J lost 1 base. The CDR3 DNA reads as TGTGCCAGCAGCCCCCGGGACAGGGTTAACTATGGCTACACCTTC. Translating it yields CASSPRDRVNYGYTF.